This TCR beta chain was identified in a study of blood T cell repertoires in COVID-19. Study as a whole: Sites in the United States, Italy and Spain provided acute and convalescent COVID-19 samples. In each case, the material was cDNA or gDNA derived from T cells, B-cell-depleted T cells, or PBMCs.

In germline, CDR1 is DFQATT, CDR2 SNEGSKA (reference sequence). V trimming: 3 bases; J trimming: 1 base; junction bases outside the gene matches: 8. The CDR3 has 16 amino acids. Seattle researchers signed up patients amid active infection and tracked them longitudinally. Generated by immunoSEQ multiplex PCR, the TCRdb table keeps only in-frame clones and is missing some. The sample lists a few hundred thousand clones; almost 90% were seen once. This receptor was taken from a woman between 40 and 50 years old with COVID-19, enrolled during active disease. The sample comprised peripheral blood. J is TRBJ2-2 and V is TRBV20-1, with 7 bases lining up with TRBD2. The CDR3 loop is CSASDIQRGNTGELFF. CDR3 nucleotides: TGCAGTGCTAGTGATATCCAGCGGGGGAACACCGGGGAGCTGTTTTTT.